This is a list of T cell receptor beta chains from one sample in a study of OX40 agonist ivuxolimab in advanced cancers. Repertoires were generated with immunoSEQ multiplex PCR, while TCRdb's copy carries only in-frame clones and drops some. The sample holds some 60,000 clones, about 88% seen once. The sequences come from CD4+ or CD8+ T cells sorted from blood, collected in a trial of the OX40 agonist ivuxolimab. All receptors derive from an adult with an advanced solid tumor such as melanoma, head and neck, liver or kidney cancer. Both conserved end residues are trimmed from each CDR3. A D gene is named only where the DNA matches it firmly.

length: 13; D: TRBD1; V: TRBV28; J: TRBJ1-5; CDR3: ASRTTGGGNQPQH
length: 11; D: .; V: TRBV10-3; J: TRBJ1-3; CDR3: AISREAGNTIY
length: 14; D: .; V: TRBV18; J: TRBJ1-1; CDR3: ASSRSSYRDDTEAF
length: 13; D: .; V: TRBV14; J: TRBJ2-6; CDR3: ASSDPGAGANVLT
length: 12; D: TRBD2; V: TRBV6-6; J: TRBJ2-7; CDR3: ASSYREGPYEQY
length: 12; D: .; V: TRBV6-1; J: TRBJ1-2; CDR3: ASSWDPKRSGYT
length: 13; D: TRBD1; V: TRBV28; J: TRBJ1-5; CDR3: ASRRRGQGDQPQH
length: 15; D: TRBD2; V: TRBV18; J: TRBJ2-2; CDR3: ASSPRFGGANTGELF
length: 12; D: TRBD1; V: TRBV18; J: TRBJ2-1; CDR3: ASSPLQGDTEQF
length: 10; D: .; V: TRBV6-5; J: TRBJ1-1; CDR3: ASSFQQVEAF
length: 13; D: .; V: TRBV7-2; J: TRBJ2-2; CDR3: ASSNPGVNTGELF
length: 13; D: .; V: TRBV4-3; J: TRBJ2-1; CDR3: ASSQDWRLDDEQF
length: 12; D: .; V: TRBV7-2; J: TRBJ2-7; CDR3: ASSLVASSYEQY
length: 12; D: .; V: TRBV9; J: TRBJ2-3; CDR3: ASSVGGAPDTQY
length: 12; D: .; V: TRBV19; J: TRBJ1-1; CDR3: ASIQRPGDTEAF
length: 12; D: .; V: TRBV2; J: TRBJ1-5; CDR3: ASSVGGGEQPQH
length: 12; D: TRBD1; V: TRBV7-8; J: TRBJ1-6; CDR3: ASRNPTGDSPLH
length: 13; D: .; V: TRBV2; J: TRBJ1-3; CDR3: ASSEGRNSGNTIY
length: 14; D: .; V: TRBV25-1; J: TRBJ2-2; CDR3: ASGPPGGGGAGELF
length: 9; D: .; V: TRBV12-5; J: TRBJ2-3; CDR3: ASASGDTQY
length: 14; D: TRBD2; V: TRBV4-2; J: TRBJ2-1; CDR3: ASSQVRAGGPNEQF
length: 14; D: TRBD2; V: TRBV11-2; J: TRBJ2-1; CDR3: ASSRGLPSSYNEQF
length: 12; D: .; V: TRBV7-9; J: TRBJ2-3; CDR3: ASSSDRRADTQY
length: 11; D: .; V: TRBV6-6; J: TRBJ1-5; CDR3: ASRPPGNQPQH
length: 11; D: .; V: TRBV9; J: TRBJ1-1; CDR3: ASSVTGWTEAF
length: 12; D: .; V: TRBV28; J: TRBJ2-5; CDR3: ASSLWDTSQTQY
length: 16; D: .; V: TRBV5-6; J: TRBJ1-6; CDR3: ASSPAGQRFSYNSPLH
length: 10; D: .; V: TRBV5-6; J: TRBJ1-2; CDR3: ASSLSNYGYT
length: 14; D: TRBD2; V: TRBV11-2; J: TRBJ2-7; CDR3: ASSLPPGLAIHEQY
length: 9; D: .; V: TRBV2; J: TRBJ1-5; CDR3: ASRTDQPQH
length: 13; D: .; V: TRBV6-1; J: TRBJ2-7; CDR3: ASSDMAGGAYEQY
length: 13; D: TRBD1; V: TRBV5-1; J: TRBJ1-5; CDR3: ASSLEGGWNQPQH
length: 12; D: .; V: TRBV7-9; J: TRBJ2-4; CDR3: ASSLGVQGNIQY
length: 12; D: .; V: TRBV5-6; J: TRBJ1-2; CDR3: ASYLEGPRGSYT
length: 12; D: .; V: TRBV5-1; J: TRBJ1-6; CDR3: ASTTVQGNSPLH
length: 12; D: .; V: TRBV7-2; J: TRBJ1-5; CDR3: ASSSSRSNQPQH
length: 14; D: TRBD1; V: TRBV28; J: TRBJ1-1; CDR3: ASRNRGPSQNTEAF
length: 12; D: .; V: TRBV6-6; J: TRBJ1-5; CDR3: ASSRPGAEQPQH
length: 11; D: .; V: TRBV7-3; J: TRBJ1-1; CDR3: ASSLIGNTEAF
length: 13; D: .; V: TRBV5-1; J: TRBJ1-4; CDR3: ASSFGIPTNEKLF
length: 11; D: .; V: TRBV4-3; J: TRBJ2-1; CDR3: ASSQERRNEQF
length: 12; D: .; V: TRBV11-2; J: TRBJ1-2; CDR3: ASSSGSPNYGYT
length: 9; D: .; V: TRBV7-8; J: TRBJ2-1; CDR3: ASTTDNEQF
length: 13; D: TRBD1; V: TRBV6-5; J: TRBJ1-5; CDR3: ASSRGQASNQPQH
length: 13; D: .; V: TRBV9; J: TRBJ2-6; CDR3: ASSRWDSGANVLT
length: 14; D: .; V: TRBV5-4; J: TRBJ1-2; CDR3: ASSLAQGSNGYGYT
length: 12; D: TRBD1; V: TRBV6-6; J: TRBJ1-2; CDR3: ASSLPDRASGYT
length: 12; D: TRBD1; V: TRBV5-1; J: TRBJ2-7; CDR3: ASSPQGTGYEQY
length: 11; D: .; V: TRBV27; J: TRBJ2-1; CDR3: ASSFHASNEQF
length: 12; D: TRBD1; V: TRBV5-1; J: TRBJ1-1; CDR3: ASSRDRGNTEAF
length: 11; D: .; V: TRBV6-6; J: TRBJ1-2; CDR3: ASRSADPYGYT
length: 13; D: TRBD1; V: TRBV30; J: TRBJ2-5; CDR3: AWSIQGAAGETQY
length: 11; D: .; V: TRBV6-1; J: TRBJ2-3; CDR3: SLHDSNTDTQY
length: 12; D: .; V: TRBV19; J: TRBJ2-5; CDR3: ASSATGSGETQY
length: 11; D: .; V: TRBV7-2; J: TRBJ2-7; CDR3: ASSRLRTYEQY